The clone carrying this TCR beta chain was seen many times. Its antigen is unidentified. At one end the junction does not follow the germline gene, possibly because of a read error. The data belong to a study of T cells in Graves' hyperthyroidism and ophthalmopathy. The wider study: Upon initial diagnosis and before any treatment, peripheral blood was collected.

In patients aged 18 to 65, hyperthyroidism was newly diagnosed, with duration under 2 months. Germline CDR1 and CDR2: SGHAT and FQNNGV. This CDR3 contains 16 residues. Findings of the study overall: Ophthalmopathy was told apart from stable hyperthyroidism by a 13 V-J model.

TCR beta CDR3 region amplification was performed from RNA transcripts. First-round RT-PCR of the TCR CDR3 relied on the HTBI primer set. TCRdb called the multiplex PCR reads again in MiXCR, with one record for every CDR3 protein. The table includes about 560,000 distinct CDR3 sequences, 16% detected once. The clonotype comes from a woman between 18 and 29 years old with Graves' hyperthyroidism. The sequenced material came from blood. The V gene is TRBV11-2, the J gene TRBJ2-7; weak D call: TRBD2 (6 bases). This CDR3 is CASSLVAGSTSHEQYF. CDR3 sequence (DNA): TGTGCCAGCAGCTTAGTTGCGGGGTCTACCTCCCACGAGCAGTACTTC.